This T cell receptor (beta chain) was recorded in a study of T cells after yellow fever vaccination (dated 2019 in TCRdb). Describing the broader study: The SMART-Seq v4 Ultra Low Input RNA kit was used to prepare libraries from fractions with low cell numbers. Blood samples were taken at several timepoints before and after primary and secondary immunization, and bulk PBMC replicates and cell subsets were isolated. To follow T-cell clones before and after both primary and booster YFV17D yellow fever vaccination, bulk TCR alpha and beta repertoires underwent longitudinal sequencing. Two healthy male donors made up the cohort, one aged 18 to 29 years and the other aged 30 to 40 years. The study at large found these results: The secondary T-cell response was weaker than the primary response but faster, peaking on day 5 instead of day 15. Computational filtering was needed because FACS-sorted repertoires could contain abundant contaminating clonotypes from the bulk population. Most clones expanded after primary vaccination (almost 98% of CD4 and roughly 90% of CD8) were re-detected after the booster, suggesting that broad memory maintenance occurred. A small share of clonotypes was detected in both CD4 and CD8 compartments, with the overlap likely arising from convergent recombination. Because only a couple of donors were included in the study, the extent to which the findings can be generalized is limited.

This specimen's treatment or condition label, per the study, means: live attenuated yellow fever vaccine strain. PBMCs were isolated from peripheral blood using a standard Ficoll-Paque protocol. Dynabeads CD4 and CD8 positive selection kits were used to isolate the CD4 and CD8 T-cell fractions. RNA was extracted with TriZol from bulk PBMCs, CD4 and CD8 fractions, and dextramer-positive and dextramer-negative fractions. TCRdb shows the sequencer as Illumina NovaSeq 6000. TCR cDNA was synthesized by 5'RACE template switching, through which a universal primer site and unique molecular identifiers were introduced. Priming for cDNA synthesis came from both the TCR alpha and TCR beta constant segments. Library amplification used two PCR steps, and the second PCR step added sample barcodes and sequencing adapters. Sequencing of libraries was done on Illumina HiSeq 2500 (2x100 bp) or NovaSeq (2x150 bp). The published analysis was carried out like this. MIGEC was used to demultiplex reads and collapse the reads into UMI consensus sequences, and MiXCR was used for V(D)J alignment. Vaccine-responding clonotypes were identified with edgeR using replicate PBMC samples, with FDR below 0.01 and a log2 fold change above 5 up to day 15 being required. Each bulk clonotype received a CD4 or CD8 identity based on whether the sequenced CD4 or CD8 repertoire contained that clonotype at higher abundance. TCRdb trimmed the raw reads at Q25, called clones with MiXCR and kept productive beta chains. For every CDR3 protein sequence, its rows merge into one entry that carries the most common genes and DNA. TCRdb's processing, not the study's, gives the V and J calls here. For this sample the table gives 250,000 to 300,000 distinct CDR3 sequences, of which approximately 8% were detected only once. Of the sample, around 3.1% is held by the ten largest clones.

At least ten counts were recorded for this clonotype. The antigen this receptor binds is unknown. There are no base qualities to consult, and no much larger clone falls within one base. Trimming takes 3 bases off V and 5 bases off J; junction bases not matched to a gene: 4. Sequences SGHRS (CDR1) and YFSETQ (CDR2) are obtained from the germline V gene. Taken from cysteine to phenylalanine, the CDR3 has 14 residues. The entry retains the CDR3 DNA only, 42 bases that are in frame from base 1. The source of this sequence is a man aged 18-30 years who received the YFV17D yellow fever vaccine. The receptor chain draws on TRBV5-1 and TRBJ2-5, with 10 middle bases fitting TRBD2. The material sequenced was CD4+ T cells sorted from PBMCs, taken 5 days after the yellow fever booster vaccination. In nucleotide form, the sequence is TGCGCCAGCAGCTACGGGACTAGCGACGAGACCCAGTACTTC. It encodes CASSYGTSDETQYF.